The 16 T cell receptor beta chains below come from one sample, sequenced in a study of CXCR3-negative and CXCR3-positive naive CD8 T cells. Regarding the study as a whole: The TRB CDR3s that CXCR3-positive naive cells carried were more hydrophobic than those of CXCR3-negative naive cells.

The authors made the TRB cDNA libraries by 5' RACE using UMI labels. Reanalyzing the 5' RACE reads, TCRdb keeps one entry per CDR3 protein, without DNA. In total, the table holds approximately 59,000 distinct CDR3 sequences. Antigens for these TCRs are unknown. Source material: naive CXCR3+ CD8+ T cells from blood. The sample's subset: CD45RO-CCR7+CD27+CD95- naive CD8+ T cells expressing CXCR3 (TNR3+). The receptors stem from a human donor in good health. Some clones in this sample may be carry-over from other donors' samples.

The J gene is TRBJ2-1, the V gene TRBV12-3 or TRBV12-4; TCRdb calls TRBD2, which cannot be checked without DNA. This CDR3 has 16 residues. CDR3 sequence: CASNQIAESSYNEQFF.

V usage is TRBV7-2 and J usage is TRBJ2-1; checking the TCRdb D call of TRBD2 is not possible without DNA. Germline assignment: CDR1 SGHTA and CDR2 FQGNSA. The CDR3 is made up of 16 amino acids. The CDR3 is CASSTVLAGGHNEQFF.

The V call is TRBV29-1, the J call TRBJ1-2; TCRdb gives TRBD1 as the D gene, but with no DNA this cannot be confirmed. This CDR3 spans 12 amino acids. The germline CDR1 and CDR2 sequences are SQVTM and ANQGSEA. This CDR3 reads CSVRTGTYGYTF.

The CDR3 reads CASNPLGRGNQETQYF. This chain uses TRBV5-5 with TRBJ2-5; TCRdb reports TRBD1, a call that lacks DNA to check it against. The CDR3 length is 16 residues. Germline lookup yields CDR1 SGHKS and CDR2 YYEKEE (reference sequence).

This chain uses TRBV28 with TRBJ2-5; TCRdb selects TRBD1, and the lack of DNA leaves this call unchecked. Germline V gives CDR1 MDHEN, CDR2 SYDVKM. CDR3 length: 18 amino acids. The CDR3 loop is CASSLPLPGQGIQETQYF.

The chain recombines TRBV7-2 with TRBJ1-2. CDR1 is SGHTA and CDR2 is FQGNSA in the germline V gene. This CDR3 region has 13 residues. The CDR3 protein is CARRHMGDYSYTF. Based on the CDR3 plus reference TRBV7-2 and TRBJ1-2, the full variable domain is GAGVSQSPSNKVTEKGKDVELRCDPISGHTALYWYRQSLGQGLEFLIYFQGNSAPDKSGLPSDRFSAERTGGSVSTLTIQRTQQEDSAVYLCARRHMGDYSYTFGSGTRLTVV.

The chain recombines TRBV7-8 with TRBJ2-6. The CDR3 is made up of 15 amino acids. The germline V gene encodes CDR1 SGHVS and CDR2 FQNEAQ. This CDR3 reads CASSLVNSGANVLTF. The full variable domain, rest sourced from reference TRBV7-8 and TRBJ2-6, is GAGVSQSPRYKVAKRGQDVALRCDPISGHVSLFWYQQALGQGPEFLTYFQNEAQLDKSGLPSDRFFAERPEGSVSTLKIQRTQQEDSAVYLCASSLVNSGANVLTFGAGSRLTVL.

The V gene is TRBV29-1, the J gene TRBJ2-1; TCRdb calls TRBD1, which cannot be checked without DNA. CDR1 and CDR2 from the germline V gene are SQVTM and ANQGSEA. The CDR3 is made up of 14 amino acids. The CDR3 spells CSVHRDRGVREQFF.

This chain joins TRBV5-5 and TRBJ1-2. CDR3 length: 16 amino acids. In germline, CDR1 is SGHKS, CDR2 YYEKEE (reference sequence). This chain's CDR3 is CASEPWTNGGGFGYTF.

The rearrangement joins TRBV14 to TRBJ2-7; TCRdb lists TRBD1, though no DNA is available to test this call. Per the germline V gene, CDR1 is SGHDN and CDR2 is FVKESK. The CDR3 has 15 amino acids. The CDR3 loop reads CASSQERIPLIEQYF.

This rearrangement joins TRBV29-1 to TRBJ2-2. Per the germline V gene, CDR1 is SQVTM and CDR2 is ANQGSEA. The CDR3 runs 13 residues. CDR3 loop: CSVGLRNTGELFF.

The rearrangement links TRBV7-9 to TRBJ2-7. The CDR3 has 13 amino acids. Germline CDR1 reads SEHNR; CDR2 reads FQNEAQ (reference sequence). This chain's CDR3 is CASSQGGAHEQYF.

V usage is TRBV28 and J usage is TRBJ2-2; the TRBD1 assignment by TCRdb is unverifiable without DNA. CDR3 length: 14 amino acids. CDR1 and CDR2 from the germline V gene are MDHEN and SYDVKM. This CDR3 is CASSFGGDTGELFF.

This sequence joins TRBV6-2 or TRBV6-3 and TRBJ2-1. The CDR3 sequence is 16 residues long. The germline V gene encodes CDR1 MNHEY and CDR2 SVGEGT. The CDR3 is CASSPQAGAQYNEQFF.

The V and J genes are TRBV27 and TRBJ1-5. Germline CDR1 and CDR2: MNHEY and SMNVEV (reference sequence). There are 13 residues in the CDR3. CDR3 residues: CASSFAGYQPQHF.

The chain carries TRBV7-6 and TRBJ2-2; TCRdb names TRBD2, which stays unverified in the absence of DNA. Germline values: CDR1 SGHVS, CDR2 FNYEAQ. CDR3 length equals 20 residues. CDR3: CASSLQYDGTARSNTGELFF.